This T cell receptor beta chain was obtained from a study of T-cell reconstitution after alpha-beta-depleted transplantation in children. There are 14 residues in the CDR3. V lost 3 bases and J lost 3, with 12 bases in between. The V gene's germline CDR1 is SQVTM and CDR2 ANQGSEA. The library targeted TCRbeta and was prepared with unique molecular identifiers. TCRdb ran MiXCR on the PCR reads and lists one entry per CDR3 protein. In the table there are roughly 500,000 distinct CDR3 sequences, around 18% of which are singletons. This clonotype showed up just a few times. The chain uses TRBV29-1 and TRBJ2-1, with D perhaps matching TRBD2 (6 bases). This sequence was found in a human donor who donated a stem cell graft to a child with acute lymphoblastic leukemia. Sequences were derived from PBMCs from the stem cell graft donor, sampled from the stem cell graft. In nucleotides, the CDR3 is TGCAGCGTTGAGAGGGAGGTCGTCTACAATGAGCAGTTCTTC. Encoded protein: CSVEREVVYNEQFF.